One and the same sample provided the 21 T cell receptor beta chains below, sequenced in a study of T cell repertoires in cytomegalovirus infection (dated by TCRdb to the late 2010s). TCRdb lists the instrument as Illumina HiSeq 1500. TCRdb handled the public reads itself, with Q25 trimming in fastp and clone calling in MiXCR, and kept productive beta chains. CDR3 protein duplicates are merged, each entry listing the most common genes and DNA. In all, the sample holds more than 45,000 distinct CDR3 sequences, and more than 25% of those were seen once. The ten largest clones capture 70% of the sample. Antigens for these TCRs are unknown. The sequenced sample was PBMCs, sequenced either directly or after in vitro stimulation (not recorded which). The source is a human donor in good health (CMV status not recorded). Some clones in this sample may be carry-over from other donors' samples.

The CDR3 DNA is TGTGCCAGCAGTTTAACCCCGGATCCCAGTGGGGAGACCCAGTACTTC. This codes for CASSLTPDPSGETQYF. The V and J genes are TRBV27 and TRBJ2-5; no reliable D call. The CDR3 runs 16 residues. The germline V and J ends were trimmed by 2 bases and 5 bases, with 18 bases remaining between them. The germline CDR1 and CDR2 sequences are MNHEY and SMNVEV (reference sequence).

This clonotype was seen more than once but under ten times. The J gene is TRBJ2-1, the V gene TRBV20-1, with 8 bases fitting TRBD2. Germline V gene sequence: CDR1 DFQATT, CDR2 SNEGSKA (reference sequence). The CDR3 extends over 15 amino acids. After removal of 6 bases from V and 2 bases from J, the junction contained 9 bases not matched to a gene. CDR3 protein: CSAVLSGSPYNEQFF. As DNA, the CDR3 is TGCAGTGCCGTTTTAAGCGGGAGCCCCTACAATGAGCAGTTCTTC.

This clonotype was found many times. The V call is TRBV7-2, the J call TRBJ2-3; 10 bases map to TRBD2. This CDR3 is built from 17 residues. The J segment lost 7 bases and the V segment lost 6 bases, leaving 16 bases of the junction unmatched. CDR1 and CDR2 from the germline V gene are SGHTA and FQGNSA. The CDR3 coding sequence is TGTGCCAGCAGTTCCCCGGGACTAGCGCAAACCACGTATACGCAGTATTTT. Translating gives CASSSPGLAQTTYTQYF.

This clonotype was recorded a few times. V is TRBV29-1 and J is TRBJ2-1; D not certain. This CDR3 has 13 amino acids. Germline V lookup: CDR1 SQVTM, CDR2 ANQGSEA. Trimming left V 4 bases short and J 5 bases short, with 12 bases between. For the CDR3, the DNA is TGCAGCGTTGTAAAGGTTTTCGACAATGAGCAGTTCTTC. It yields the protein CSVVKVFDNEQFF.

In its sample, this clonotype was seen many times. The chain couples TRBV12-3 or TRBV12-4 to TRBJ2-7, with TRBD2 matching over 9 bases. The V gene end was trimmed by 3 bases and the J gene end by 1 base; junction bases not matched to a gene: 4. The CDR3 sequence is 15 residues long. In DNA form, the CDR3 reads TGTGCCAGCAGTTTCGGCGGGAGGGGTTCCTACGAGCAGTACTTC. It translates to CASSFGGRGSYEQYF.

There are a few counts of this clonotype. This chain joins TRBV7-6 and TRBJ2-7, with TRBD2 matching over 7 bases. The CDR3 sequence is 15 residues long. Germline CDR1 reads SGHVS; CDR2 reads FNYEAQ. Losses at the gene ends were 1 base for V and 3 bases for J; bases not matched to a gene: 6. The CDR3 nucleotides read TGTGCCAGCAGCTTAGATGCTAGCGGAAACTACGAGCAGTACTTC. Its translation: CASSLDASGNYEQYF.

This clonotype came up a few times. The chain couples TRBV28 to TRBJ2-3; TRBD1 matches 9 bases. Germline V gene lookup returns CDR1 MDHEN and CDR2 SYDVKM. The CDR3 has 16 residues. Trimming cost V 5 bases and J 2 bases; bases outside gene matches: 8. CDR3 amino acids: CASSTTGTGFTDTQYF. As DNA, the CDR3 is TGTGCCAGCAGTACAACCGGGACAGGGTTCACAGATACGCAGTATTTT.

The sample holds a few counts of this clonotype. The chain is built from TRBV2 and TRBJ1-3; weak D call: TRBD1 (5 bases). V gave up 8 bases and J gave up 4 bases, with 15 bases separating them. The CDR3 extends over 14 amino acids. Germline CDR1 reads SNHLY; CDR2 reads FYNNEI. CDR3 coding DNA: TGTGCCAGCGAGACAGCCGTCGCGGGAAACACCATATATTTT. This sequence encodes CASETAVAGNTIYF.

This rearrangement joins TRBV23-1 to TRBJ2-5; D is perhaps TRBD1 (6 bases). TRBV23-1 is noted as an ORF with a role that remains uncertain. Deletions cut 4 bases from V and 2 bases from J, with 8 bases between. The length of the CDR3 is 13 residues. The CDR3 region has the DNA TGCGCCAGCAGTCGGACAGAGCAAGAGACCCAGTACTTC. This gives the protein CASSRTEQETQYF.

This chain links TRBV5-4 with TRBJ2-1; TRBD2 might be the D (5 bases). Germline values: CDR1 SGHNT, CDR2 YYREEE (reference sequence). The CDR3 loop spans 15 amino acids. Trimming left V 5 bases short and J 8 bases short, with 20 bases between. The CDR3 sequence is CASRTSAGGLDEQFF. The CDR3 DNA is TGTGCCAGCAGAACCTCCGCCGGCGGGCTCGATGAGCAGTTCTTC.

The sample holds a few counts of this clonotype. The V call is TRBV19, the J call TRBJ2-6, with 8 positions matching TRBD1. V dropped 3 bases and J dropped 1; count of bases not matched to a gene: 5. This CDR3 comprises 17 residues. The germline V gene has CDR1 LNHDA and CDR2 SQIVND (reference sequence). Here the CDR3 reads CASSIRQGWSGANVLTF. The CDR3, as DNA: TGTGCCAGTAGTATTCGACAGGGGTGGTCTGGGGCCAACGTCCTGACTTTC.

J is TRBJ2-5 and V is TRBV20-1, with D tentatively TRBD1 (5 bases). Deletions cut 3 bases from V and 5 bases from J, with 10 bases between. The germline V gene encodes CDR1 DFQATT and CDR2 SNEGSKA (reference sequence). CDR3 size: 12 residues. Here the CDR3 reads CSASRARETQYF. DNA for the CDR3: TGCAGTGCTAGCAGGGCCCGGGAGACCCAGTACTTC.

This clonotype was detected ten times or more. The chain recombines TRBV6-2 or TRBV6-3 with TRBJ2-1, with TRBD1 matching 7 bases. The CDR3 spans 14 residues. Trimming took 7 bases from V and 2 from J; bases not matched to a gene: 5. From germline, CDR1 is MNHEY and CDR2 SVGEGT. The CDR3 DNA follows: TGTGCCAGCATTTCACAGGGGACCTACAATGAGCAGTTCTTC. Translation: CASISQGTYNEQFF.

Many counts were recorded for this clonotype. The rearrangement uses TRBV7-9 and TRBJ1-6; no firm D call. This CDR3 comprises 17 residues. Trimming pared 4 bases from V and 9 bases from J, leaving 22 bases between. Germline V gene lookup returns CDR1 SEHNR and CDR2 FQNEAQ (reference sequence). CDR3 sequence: CASSSHDSRGSGSPLHF. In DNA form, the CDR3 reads TGTGCCAGCAGCTCTCACGACTCACGAGGCTCGGGTTCACCCCTCCACTTT.

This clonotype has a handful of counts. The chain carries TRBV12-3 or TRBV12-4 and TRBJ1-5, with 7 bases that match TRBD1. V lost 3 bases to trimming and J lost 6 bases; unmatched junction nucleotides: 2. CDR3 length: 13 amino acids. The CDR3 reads CASSFRGAQPQHF. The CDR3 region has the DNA TGTGCCAGCAGTTTCAGGGGGGCTCAGCCCCAGCATTTT.

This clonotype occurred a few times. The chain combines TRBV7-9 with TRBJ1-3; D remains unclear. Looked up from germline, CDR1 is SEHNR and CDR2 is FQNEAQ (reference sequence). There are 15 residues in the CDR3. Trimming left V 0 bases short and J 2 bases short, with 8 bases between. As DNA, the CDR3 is TGTGCCAGCAGCTTAGCAAGGACTCCTGGAAACACCATATATTTT. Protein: CASSLARTPGNTIYF. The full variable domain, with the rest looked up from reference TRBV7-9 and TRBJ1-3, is DTGVSQNPRHKITKRGQNVTFRCDPISEHNRLYWYRQTLGQGPEFLTYFQNEAQLEKSRLLSDRFSAERPKGSFSTLEIQRTEQGDSAMYLCASSLARTPGNTIYFGEGSWLTVV.

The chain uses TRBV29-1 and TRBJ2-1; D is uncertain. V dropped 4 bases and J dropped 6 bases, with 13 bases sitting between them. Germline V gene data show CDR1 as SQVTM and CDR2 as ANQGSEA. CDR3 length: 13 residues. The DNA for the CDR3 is TGCAGCGTTGTAACAGACCCCAGCAATGAGCAGTTCTTC. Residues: CSVVTDPSNEQFF.

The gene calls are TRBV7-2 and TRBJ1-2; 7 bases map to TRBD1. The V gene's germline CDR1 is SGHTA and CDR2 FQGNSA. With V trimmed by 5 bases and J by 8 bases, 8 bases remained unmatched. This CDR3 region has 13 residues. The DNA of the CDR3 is TGTGCCAGCAGCCTGGACAGGCGCGCGGGCTACACCTTC. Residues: CASSLDRRAGYTF.

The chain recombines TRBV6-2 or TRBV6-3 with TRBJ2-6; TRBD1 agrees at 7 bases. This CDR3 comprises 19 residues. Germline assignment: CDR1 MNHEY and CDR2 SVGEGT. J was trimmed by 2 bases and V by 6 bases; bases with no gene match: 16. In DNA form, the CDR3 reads TGTGCCAGCAGGAAACAGGGGATAGGAGTCGTAGCTGGGGCCAACGTCCTGACTTTC. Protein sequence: CASRKQGIGVVAGANVLTF.

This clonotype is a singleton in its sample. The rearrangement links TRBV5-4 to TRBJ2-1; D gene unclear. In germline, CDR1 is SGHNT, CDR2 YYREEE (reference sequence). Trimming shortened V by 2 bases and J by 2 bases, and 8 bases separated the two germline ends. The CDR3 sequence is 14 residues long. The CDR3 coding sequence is TGTGCCAGCAGCTTAGGAACCACCTACAATGAGCAGTTCTTC. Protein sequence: CASSLGTTYNEQFF.

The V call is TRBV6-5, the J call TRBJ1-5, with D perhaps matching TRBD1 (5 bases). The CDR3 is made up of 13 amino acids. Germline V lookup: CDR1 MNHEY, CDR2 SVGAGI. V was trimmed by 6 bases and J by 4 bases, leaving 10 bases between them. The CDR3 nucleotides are TGTGCCAGCAGGCGCAGGGAGAATCAGCCCCAGCATTTT. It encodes CASRRRENQPQHF.